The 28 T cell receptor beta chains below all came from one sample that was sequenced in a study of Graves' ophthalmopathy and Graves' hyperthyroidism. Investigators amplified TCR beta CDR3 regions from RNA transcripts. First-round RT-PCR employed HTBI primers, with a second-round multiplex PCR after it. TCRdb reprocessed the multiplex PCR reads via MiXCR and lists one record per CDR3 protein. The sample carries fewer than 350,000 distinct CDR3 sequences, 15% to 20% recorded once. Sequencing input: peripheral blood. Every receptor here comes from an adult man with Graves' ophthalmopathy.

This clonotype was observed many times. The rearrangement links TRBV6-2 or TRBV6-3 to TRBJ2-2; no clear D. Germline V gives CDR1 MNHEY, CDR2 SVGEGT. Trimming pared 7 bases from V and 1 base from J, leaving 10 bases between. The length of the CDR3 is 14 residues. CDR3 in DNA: TGTGCCAGCACCTCCGCCATGAACACCGGGGAGCTGTTTTTT. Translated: CASTSAMNTGELFF.

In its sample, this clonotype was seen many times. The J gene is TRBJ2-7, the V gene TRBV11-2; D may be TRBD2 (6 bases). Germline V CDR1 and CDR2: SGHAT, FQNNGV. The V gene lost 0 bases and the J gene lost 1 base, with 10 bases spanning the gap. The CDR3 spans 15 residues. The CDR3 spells CASSLEAGFSYEQYF. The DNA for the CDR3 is TGTGCCAGCAGCTTAGAGGCGGGGTTTTCCTACGAGCAGTACTTC. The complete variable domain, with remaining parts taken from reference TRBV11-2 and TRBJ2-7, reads EAGVAQSPRYKIIEKRQSVAFWCNPISGHATLYWYQQILGQGPKLLIQFQNNGVVDDSQLPKDRFSAERLKGVDSTLKIQPAKLEDSAVYLCASSLEAGFSYEQYFGPGTRLTVT.

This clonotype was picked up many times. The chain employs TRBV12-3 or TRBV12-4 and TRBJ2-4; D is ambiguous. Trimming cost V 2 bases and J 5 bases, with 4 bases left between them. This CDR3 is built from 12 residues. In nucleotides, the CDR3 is TGTGCCAGCAGTTTATTCCAAAACATTCAGTACTTC. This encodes CASSLFQNIQYF.

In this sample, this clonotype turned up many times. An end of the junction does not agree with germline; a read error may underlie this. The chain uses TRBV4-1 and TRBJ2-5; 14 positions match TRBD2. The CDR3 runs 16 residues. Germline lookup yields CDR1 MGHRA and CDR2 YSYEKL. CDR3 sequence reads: CASGQQGTSGRATQYF. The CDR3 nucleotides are TGCGCCAGCGGCCAACAAGGGACTAGCGGGAGAGCGACCCAGTACTTC.

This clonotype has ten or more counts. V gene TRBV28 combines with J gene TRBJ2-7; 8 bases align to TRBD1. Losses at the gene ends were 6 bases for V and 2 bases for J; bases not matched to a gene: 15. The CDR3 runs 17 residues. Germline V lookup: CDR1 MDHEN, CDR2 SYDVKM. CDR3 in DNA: TGTGCCAGCAGCCATCAATCAGGGGGCAGGAACCCCTACGAGCAGTACTTC. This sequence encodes CASSHQSGGRNPYEQYF.

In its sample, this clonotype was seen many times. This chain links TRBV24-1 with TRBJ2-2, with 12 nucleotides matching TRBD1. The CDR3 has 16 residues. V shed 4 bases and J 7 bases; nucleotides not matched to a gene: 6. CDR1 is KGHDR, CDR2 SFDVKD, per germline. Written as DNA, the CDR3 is TGTGCCACCAGTGAACCCCGGGACAGGGGGCGCGGGGAGCTGTTTTTT. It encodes CATSEPRDRGRGELFF.

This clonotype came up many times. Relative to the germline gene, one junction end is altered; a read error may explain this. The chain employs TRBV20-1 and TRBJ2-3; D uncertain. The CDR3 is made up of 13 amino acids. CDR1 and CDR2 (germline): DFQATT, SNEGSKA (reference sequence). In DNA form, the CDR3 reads TGCAGTGCGAGAGAAGAATACAGTAATACGCAGTATTTT. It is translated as CSAREEYSNTQYF.

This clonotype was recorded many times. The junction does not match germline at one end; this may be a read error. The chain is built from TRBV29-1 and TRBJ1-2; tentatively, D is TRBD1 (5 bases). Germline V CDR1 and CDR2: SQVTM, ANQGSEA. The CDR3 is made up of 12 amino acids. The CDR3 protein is CNVGDGGDGYTF. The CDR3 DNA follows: TGCAACGTTGGCGACGGGGGAGATGGCTACACCTTC.

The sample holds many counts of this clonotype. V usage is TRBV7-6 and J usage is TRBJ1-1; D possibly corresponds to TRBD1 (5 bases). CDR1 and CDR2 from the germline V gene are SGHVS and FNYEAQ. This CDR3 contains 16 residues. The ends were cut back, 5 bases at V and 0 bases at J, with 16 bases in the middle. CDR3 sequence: CASSPRDSLMNTEAFF. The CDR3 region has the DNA TGTGCCAGCAGCCCCCGGGACTCCCTTATGAACACTGAAGCTTTCTTT.

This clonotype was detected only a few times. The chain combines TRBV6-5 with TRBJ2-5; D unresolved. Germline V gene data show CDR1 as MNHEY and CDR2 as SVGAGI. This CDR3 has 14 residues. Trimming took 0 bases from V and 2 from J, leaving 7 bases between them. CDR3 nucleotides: TGTGCCAGCAGTTACTCGGGGAAACAAGAGACCCAGTACTTC. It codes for CASSYSGKQETQYF.

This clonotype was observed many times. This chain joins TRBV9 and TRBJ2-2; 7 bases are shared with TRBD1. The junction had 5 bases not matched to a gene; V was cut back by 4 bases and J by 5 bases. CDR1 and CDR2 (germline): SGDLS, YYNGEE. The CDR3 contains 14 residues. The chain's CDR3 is CASSPGQHTGELFF. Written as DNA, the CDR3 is TGTGCCAGCAGCCCGGGACAGCATACCGGGGAGCTGTTTTTT.

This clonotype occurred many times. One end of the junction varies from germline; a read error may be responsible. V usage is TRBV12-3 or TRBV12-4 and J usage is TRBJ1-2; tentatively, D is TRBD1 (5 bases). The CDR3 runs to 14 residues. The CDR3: CASSFTGYVYGHTF. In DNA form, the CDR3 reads TGTGCCAGCAGTTTTACAGGATATGTCTATGGCCACACCTTC.

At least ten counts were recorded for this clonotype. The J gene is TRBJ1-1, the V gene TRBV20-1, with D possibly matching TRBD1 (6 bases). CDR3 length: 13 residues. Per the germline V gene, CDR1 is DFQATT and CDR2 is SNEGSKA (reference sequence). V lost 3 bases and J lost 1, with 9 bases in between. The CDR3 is CSASSGANTEAFF. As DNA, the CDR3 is TGCAGTGCTAGTTCAGGGGCGAACACTGAAGCTTTCTTT.

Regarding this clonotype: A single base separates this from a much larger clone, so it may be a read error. CDR3 in amino acids: CARTLRGVNSPLHF. CDR3 in DNA: TGTGCCAGAACCTTAAGGGGAGTTAATTCACCCCTCCACTTT. The chain recombines TRBV5-6 with TRBJ1-6; the D gene is possibly TRBD1 (5 bases). Germline V CDR1 and CDR2: SGHDT, YYEEEE. CDR3 size: 14 residues. Trimming left V 8 bases short and J 6 bases short, with 15 bases between.

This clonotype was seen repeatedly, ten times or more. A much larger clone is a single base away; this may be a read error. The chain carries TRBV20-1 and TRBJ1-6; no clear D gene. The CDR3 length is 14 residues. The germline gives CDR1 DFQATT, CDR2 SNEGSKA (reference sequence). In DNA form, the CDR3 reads TGCAGTGCTAGAGCTGGACTGGCCAATTCACCCCTCTACTTT. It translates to CSARAGLANSPLYF.

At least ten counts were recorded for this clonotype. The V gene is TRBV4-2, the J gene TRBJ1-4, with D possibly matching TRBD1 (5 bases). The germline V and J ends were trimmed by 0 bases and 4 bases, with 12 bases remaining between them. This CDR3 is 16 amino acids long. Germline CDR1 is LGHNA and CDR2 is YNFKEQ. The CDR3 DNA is TGTGCCAGCAGCCAAGATACGGGGAGGGGTAATGAAAAACTGTTTTTT. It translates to CASSQDTGRGNEKLFF.

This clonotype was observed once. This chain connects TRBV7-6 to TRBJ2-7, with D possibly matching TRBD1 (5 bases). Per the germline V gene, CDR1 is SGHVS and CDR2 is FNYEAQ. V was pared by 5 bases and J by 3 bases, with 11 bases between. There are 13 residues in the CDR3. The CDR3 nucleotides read TGTGCCAGCAGCGGCAGGGATTTCTACGAGCAGTACTTC. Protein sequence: CASSGRDFYEQYF.

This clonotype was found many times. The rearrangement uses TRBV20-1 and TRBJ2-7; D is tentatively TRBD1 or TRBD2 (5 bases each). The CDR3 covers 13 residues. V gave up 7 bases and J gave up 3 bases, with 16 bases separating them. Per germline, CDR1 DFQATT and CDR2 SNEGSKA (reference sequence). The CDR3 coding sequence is TGCAGTGTTTCAGGGTCTAGCAGCTACGAGCAGTACTTC. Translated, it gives CSVSGSSSYEQYF.

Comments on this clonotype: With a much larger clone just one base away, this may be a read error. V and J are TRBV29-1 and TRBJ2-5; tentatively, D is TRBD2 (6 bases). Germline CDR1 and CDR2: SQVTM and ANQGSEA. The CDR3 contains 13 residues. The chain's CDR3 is CSAQGAGQETLYF. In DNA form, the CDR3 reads TGCAGCGCCCAGGGAGCGGGCCAAGAGACCCTGTACTTC.

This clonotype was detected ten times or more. The CDR3 DNA sequence: TGTGCCAGCAGCTTAGGCGGGAGTTTTTACACCGGGGAGCTGTTTTTT. It translates to CASSLGGSFYTGELFF. This chain links TRBV11-1 with TRBJ2-2; 7 bases are shared with TRBD2. The trim removed 1 base at V and 3 bases at J, leaving 5 bases unmatched. There are 16 residues in the CDR3. The germline gives CDR1 SGHAT, CDR2 FQDESV (reference sequence).

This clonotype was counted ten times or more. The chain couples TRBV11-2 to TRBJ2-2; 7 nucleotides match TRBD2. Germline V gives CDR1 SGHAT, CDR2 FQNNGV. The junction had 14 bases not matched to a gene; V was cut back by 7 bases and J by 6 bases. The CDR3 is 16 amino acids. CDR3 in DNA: TGTGCCAGCATCCGGAGTGGCGGGAGAGTGGCCGGGGAGCTGTTTTTT. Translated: CASIRSGGRVAGELFF.

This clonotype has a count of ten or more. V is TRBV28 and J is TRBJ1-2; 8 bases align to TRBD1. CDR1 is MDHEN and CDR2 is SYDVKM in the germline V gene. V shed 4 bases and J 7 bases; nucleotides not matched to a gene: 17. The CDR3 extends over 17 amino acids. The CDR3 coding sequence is TGTGCCAGCAGTTCCCCCGGGTCAGGGGGCGCCTTGGGTGGCTACACCTTC. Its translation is CASSSPGSGGALGGYTF.

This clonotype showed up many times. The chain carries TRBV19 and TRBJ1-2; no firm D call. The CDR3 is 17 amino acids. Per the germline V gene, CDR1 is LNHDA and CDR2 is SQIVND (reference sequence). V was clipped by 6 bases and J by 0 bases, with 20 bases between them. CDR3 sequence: CASRGPRRQQANYGYTF. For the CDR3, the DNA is TGTGCCAGTAGAGGGCCCCGCCGGCAGCAAGCTAACTATGGCTACACCTTC.

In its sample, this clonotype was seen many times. CDR3 coding DNA: TGTGCCTGGAGTACGACTAGCTTCAAAGAGACCCAGTACTTC. It yields the protein CAWSTTSFKETQYF. V gene TRBV30 combines with J gene TRBJ2-5; TRBD2 aligns across 7 bases. The CDR3 totals 14 residues. Trimming removed 2 bases from V and 3 bases from J; junction bases left unmatched: 6. Germline CDR1 GTSNPN, CDR2 SVGIG (reference sequence).

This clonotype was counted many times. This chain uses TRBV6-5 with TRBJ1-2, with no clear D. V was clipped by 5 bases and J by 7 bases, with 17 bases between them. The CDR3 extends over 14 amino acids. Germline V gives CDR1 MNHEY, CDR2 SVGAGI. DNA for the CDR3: TGTGCCAGCAGTACGAAACCCCGTACTATTGGCTACACCTTC. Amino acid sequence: CASSTKPRTIGYTF.

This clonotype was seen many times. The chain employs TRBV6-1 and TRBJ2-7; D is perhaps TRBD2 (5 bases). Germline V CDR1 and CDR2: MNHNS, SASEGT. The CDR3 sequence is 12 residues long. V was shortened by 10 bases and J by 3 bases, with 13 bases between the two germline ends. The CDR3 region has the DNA TGTGCCACTAACGGGAACTTCTACGAGCAGTACTTC. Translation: CATNGNFYEQYF.

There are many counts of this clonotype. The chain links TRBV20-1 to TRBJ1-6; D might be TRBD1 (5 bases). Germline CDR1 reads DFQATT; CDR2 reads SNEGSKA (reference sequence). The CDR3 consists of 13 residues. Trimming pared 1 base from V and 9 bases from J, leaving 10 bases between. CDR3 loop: CSARAGSASPLHF. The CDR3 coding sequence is TGCAGTGCTAGAGCAGGGTCGGCTTCACCCCTCCACTTT.

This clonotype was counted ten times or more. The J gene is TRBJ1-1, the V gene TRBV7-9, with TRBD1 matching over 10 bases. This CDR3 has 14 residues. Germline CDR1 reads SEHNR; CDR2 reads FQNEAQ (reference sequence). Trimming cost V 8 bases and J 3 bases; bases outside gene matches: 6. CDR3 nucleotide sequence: TGTGCCAGCGGACGGGACAGGGGATACACTGAAGCTTTCTTT. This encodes CASGRDRGYTEAFF.